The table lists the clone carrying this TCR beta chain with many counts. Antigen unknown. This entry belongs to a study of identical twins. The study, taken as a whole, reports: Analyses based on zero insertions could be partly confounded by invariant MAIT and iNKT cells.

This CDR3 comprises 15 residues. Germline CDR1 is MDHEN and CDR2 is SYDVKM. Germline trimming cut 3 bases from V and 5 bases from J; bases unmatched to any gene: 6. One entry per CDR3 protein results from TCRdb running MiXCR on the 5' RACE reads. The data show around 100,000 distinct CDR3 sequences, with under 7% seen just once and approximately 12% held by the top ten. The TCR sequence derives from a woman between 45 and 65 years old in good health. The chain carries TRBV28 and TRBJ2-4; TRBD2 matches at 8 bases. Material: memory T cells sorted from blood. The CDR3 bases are TGTGCCAGCAGTTTCCCCCTCGGGGGGGAAAACATTCAGTACTTC. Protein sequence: CASSFPLGGENIQYF.